The next 14 T cell receptor beta chains were all read from a single sample in a study of blood T cell repertoires in COVID-19. The table came from immunoSEQ multiplex PCR; TCRdb's copy has only in-frame clones and leaves some out. The sample gives about 140,000 clones, approximately 80% of which show up once; roughly 3.9% is in the top ten. Sequenced: PBMCs or T cells enriched from blood (not recorded which). The receptors stem from a man aged 50 to 60 in a cohort exposed to, infected with or recovered from COVID-19 (not recorded which).

This rearrangement joins TRBV7-2 to TRBJ1-2; the match to TRBD1 covers 7 bases. Germline assignment: CDR1 SGHTA and CDR2 FQGNSA. Germline trimming cut 5 bases from V and 4 bases from J; bases unmatched to any gene: 7. This CDR3 has 14 residues. CDR3 nucleotide sequence: TGTGCCAGCAGCCCTCAACAGGGGAGCTATGGCTACACCTTC. This translates into CASSPQQGSYGYTF.

The V call is TRBV19, the J call TRBJ2-4, with a tentative D call TRBD2 (5 bases). Deletions cut 1 base from V and 7 bases from J, with 8 bases between. Germline V gives CDR1 LNHDA, CDR2 SQIVND (reference sequence). The CDR3 extends over 13 amino acids. This chain's CDR3 is CASSIAGLNIQYF. CDR3 DNA sequence: TGTGCCAGTAGTATAGCAGGACTTAACATTCAGTACTTC.

This clone was observed once. The chain has TRBV5-6 and TRBJ1-5; tentative D call: TRBD1 (6 bases). V lost 4 bases and J 0 bases, leaving 14 bases between the germline ends. This CDR3 contains 16 residues. Germline V CDR1 and CDR2: SGHDT, YYEEEE. CDR3 nucleotide sequence: TGTGCCAGCAGCATTCGGACAGTCCGTAGCAATCAGCCCCAGCATTTT. It codes for CASSIRTVRSNQPQHF.

The chain couples TRBV13 to TRBJ1-2; 8 bases fit TRBD1. The CDR3 is 13 residues long. The germline gives CDR1 PRHDT, CDR2 FYEKMQ (reference sequence). The V segment lost 5 bases and the J segment 6 bases; nucleotides outside the gene matches: 5. The CDR3 loop reads CASSLSTGDGYTF. The CDR3 DNA reads as TGTGCCAGCAGCCTATCGACAGGGGATGGCTACACCTTC.

V is TRBV5-1 and J is TRBJ2-5; 7 nucleotides match TRBD2. The V and J ends lost 3 bases and 4 bases, in that order; junction bases with no gene match: 12. This CDR3 has 16 amino acids. The germline gives CDR1 SGHRS, CDR2 YFSETQ. The CDR3 protein is CASSWSAPTSRETQYF. DNA for the CDR3: TGCGCCAGCAGCTGGTCAGCACCGACTAGCAGAGAGACCCAGTACTTC. Based on the CDR3 plus reference TRBV5-1 and TRBJ2-5, the full variable domain is KAGVTQTPRYLIKTRGQQVTLSCSPISGHRSVSWYQQTPGQGLQFLFEYFSETQRNKGNFPGRFSGRQFSNSRSEMNVSTLELGDSALYLCASSWSAPTSRETQYFGPGTRLLVL.

The CDR3 nucleotides are TGTGCCAGCAGTTACTCAGGGCAGCCCGGGACCTACGAGCAGTACTTC. It codes for CASSYSGQPGTYEQYF. The chain links TRBV6-5 to TRBJ2-7, with D perhaps TRBD2 (5 bases). Germline loops: CDR1 MNHEY, CDR2 SVGAGI. V lost 0 bases, J lost 2 bases, and 14 bases lay in between. The CDR3 runs to 16 residues.

J is TRBJ2-3 and V is TRBV10-2; D possibly corresponds to TRBD2 (5 bases). Germline CDR1 and CDR2: WSHSY and SAAADI. The CDR3 consists of 13 residues. V was trimmed by 5 bases and J by 4 bases, leaving 10 bases between them. The CDR3 region is CASSFLASDTQYF. The CDR3 DNA reads as TGCGCCAGCAGTTTCCTAGCTTCAGATACGCAGTATTTT.

This clone was seen only once. The chain combines TRBV2 with TRBJ2-3; D is possibly TRBD2 (5 bases). In germline, CDR1 is SNHLY, CDR2 FYNNEI. With 8 bases removed from V and 3 bases from J, the gap between germline ends came to 18 bases. The CDR3 extends over 15 amino acids. The CDR3 DNA reads as TGTGCCAGCGCAACGGGGTCCGGCGGTACAGATACGCAGTATTTT. Its translation is CASATGSGGTDTQYF.

The chain combines TRBV3-1 (or the pseudogene TRBV3-2) with TRBJ1-4; no reliable D call. There are 14 residues in the CDR3. Deletions cut 6 bases from V and 2 bases from J, with 10 bases between. CDR1 is LGHDT, CDR2 YNNKEL, per germline (reference sequence). The CDR3 coding sequence is TGTGCCAGCAGTCCTGCGGGGACTAATGAAAAACTGTTTTTT. Protein product: CASSPAGTNEKLFF.

V usage is TRBV5-4 and J usage is TRBJ1-1, with D maybe TRBD1 (6 bases). Trimming removed 0 bases at V and 4 bases at J, with 10 bases between. The CDR3 consists of 14 residues. Germline loops: CDR1 SGHNT, CDR2 YYREEE (reference sequence). The CDR3 sequence is CASSLDRDGTEAFF. In DNA form, the CDR3 reads TGTGCCAGCAGCTTGGACAGGGATGGCACTGAAGCTTTCTTT.

The J gene is TRBJ1-1, the V gene TRBV28, with D maybe TRBD1 (5 bases). The ends were cut back, 3 bases at V and 4 bases at J, with 9 bases in the middle. This CDR3 comprises 13 residues. Germline-derived CDR1 and CDR2 are MDHEN and SYDVKM. The CDR3 loop reads CASSFPGLTEAFF. The CDR3 region has the DNA TGTGCCAGCAGTTTCCCAGGGCTCACTGAAGCTTTCTTT.

This clone was detected a few times. The chain joins TRBV7-9 to TRBJ1-5, with TRBD1 as a possible D gene (5 bases). The CDR3 contains 13 residues. Germline V lookup: CDR1 SEHNR, CDR2 FQNEAQ (reference sequence). V was shortened by 1 base and J by 7 bases, with 8 bases between the two germline ends. CDR3 loop: CASSLGQGQPQHF. Here the CDR3 DNA reads TGTGCCAGCAGCTTAGGGCAGGGCCAGCCCCAGCATTTT.

The J gene is TRBJ1-6, the V gene TRBV7-9; D not certain. The germline CDR1 and CDR2 sequences are SEHNR and FQNEAQ (reference sequence). V was cut by 3 bases and J by 7 bases, with 13 bases left in between. CDR3 size: 15 residues. Here the CDR3 DNA reads TGTGCCAGCAGCTTGACAACGGGGAAGAATTCACCCCTCCACTTT. Translating it yields CASSLTTGKNSPLHF.

The chain uses TRBV12-3 or TRBV12-4 and TRBJ2-5; D possibly corresponds to TRBD2 (5 bases). Trimming removed 3 bases at V and 7 bases at J, with 9 bases between. The CDR3 has 12 amino acids. CDR3 nucleotides: TGTGCCAGCAGTTTCAGTGAGGGGACCCAGTACTTC. The encoded protein is CASSFSEGTQYF.